The T cell receptor (beta chain) described here comes from a study of CD8+CD57+ T cells in acquired aplastic anemia. The overall study: Roughly 3 ug was the average amount of DNA from sorted CD4+ and CD8+ cells. Study-level results: Simpson's diversity of CD8+ cells was not significantly different in patients compared with controls.

The template for TCR beta VDJ and CDR3 sequence profiling was genomic DNA. TCRdb re-called the reads with MiXCR, one entry per CDR3 protein. In the table there are a few hundred thousand distinct CDR3 sequences, over 25% of which are singletons. CD8+CD57+ cell expansion, shown by flow cytometry, had occurred in the patients selected for sequencing. Patient blood was sampled before any therapy had been received. Of note for this clonotype: What it binds is unknown.

Germline CDR1 SGHRS, CDR2 YFSETQ. The ends lost 4 bases at V and 0 bases at J; junction bases unmatched: 5. The length of the CDR3 is 15 residues. Specimen: sorted CD4+, CD8+, or CD8+CD57+ T cells (not recorded which) from PBMCs. The gene calls are TRBV5-1 and TRBJ1-1; 8 bases are a match to TRBD1. This TCR was sampled from a human donor with aplastic anemia. Written as DNA, the CDR3 is TGCGCCAGCAGCATACCGGGACAGGTGAACACTGAAGCTTTCTTT. Its protein product is CASSIPGQVNTEAFF.